The 3 T cell receptor beta chains in this list originate from one sample, sequenced in a study of regulatory dendritic cells for organ transplantation. Data came from immunoSEQ multiplex PCR; TCRdb stores just in-frame clones and leaves some out. This table has around 10,000 clones, around 66% appearing once. Input material: memory CD8+ T cells from blood. The sample's subset: CD45RO+ memory T cells. These receptors were taken from a human donor in good health.

This clone was counted a single time. The gene calls are TRBV6-6 and TRBJ1-1, with D unclear. Germline V CDR1 and CDR2: MNHNY, SVGAGI (reference sequence). This CDR3 has 13 residues. V was pared by 5 bases and J by 2 bases, with 9 bases between. The CDR3, as DNA: TGTGCCAGCAGTCTTGGGGAAAACACTGAAGCTTTCTTT. Its protein is CASSLGENTEAFF.

This sequence joins TRBV5-5 and TRBJ2-1; 7 nucleotides match TRBD1. The length of the CDR3 is 15 residues. Germline-derived CDR1 and CDR2 are SGHKS and YYEKEE (reference sequence). The V gene end was trimmed by 0 bases and the J gene end by 4 bases; junction bases not matched to a gene: 4. In DNA, the CDR3 is TGTGCCAGCAGCTTGGCCCCGGGACAGTACAATGAGCAGTTCTTC. Translation gives CASSLAPGQYNEQFF.

The V gene is TRBV15, the J gene TRBJ1-1; no clear D gene. V was cut by 0 bases and J by 0 bases, with 5 bases left in between. This CDR3 is built from 14 residues. Germline CDR1 LNHNV, CDR2 YYDKDF (reference sequence). CDR3 sequence: CATSRDSMNTEAFF. In DNA form, the CDR3 reads TGTGCCACCAGCAGAGACAGCATGAACACTGAAGCTTTCTTT.